What follows are 5 T cell receptor beta chains derived from one specimen sequenced in a study of blood T cell repertoires in COVID-19 (dated by TCRdb to about 2020). Library preparation employed the immunoSEQ multiplex PCR assay. TCRdb carries this immuneACCESS record with in-frame sequences only. Its versions omit some clonotypes, under half of them owing to an unresolved V gene in the studies checked, with the rest unexplained. Counted in this sample were just over 350,000 clones; less than 90% of them appeared once. The ten largest clones capture 2.5% to 3% of the sample. Sequenced sample: PBMCs or T cells enriched from blood (not recorded which). The source is a woman in her thirties who had recovered from COVID-19.

The V and J genes are TRBV3-1 (or the pseudogene TRBV3-2) and TRBJ2-2; D possibly corresponds to TRBD1 (6 bases). Germline V gene lookup returns CDR1 LGHDT and CDR2 YNNKEL (reference sequence). Trimming removed 4 bases from V and 1 base from J, with 16 bases in between. CDR3 length: 17 residues. This CDR3 reads CASSLPQGNMNTGELFF. The CDR3 DNA is TGTGCCAGCAGCCTACCACAGGGTAATATGAACACCGGGGAGCTGTTTTTT.

This chain links TRBV28 with TRBJ2-1, with 7 bases identical to TRBD2. Trimming took 3 bases from V and 5 from J; bases not matched to a gene: 7. This CDR3 has 15 residues. The germline V gene encodes CDR1 MDHEN and CDR2 SYDVKM. The CDR3 spells CASSLMGEGNNEQFF. For the CDR3, the DNA is TGTGCCAGCAGTTTGATGGGGGAGGGTAACAATGAGCAGTTCTTC.

The chain uses TRBV6-5 and TRBJ1-5, with D tentatively TRBD1 (5 bases). V was cut by 4 bases and J by 2 bases, with 15 bases left in between. Germline assignment: CDR1 MNHEY and CDR2 SVGAGI. The CDR3 loop spans 16 amino acids. Written as DNA, the CDR3 is TGTGCCAGCAGTTTCAAACCAGGGTTGGGCAATCAGCCCCAGCATTTT. Protein product: CASSFKPGLGNQPQHF.

The V call is TRBV11-2, the J call TRBJ2-1, with D possibly being TRBD2 (5 bases). From germline, CDR1 is SGHAT and CDR2 FQNNGV. The CDR3 extends over 14 amino acids. Between the trimmed V and J ends, which lost 5 bases and 12 bases, there was a span of 20 bases. CDR3 DNA sequence: TGTGCCAGCAGCGGAGGCCGTAGGTATCCGGGGCAGTTCTTC. It is translated as CASSGGRRYPGQFF.

This clone was picked up a small number of times. This rearrangement joins TRBV6-5 to TRBJ1-6; D is ambiguous. The germline CDR1 and CDR2 sequences are MNHEY and SVGAGI. This CDR3 is built from 14 residues. Trimming shortened V by 2 bases and J by 12 bases, and 14 bases separated the two germline ends. CDR3 loop: CASSYSAGLGPLHF. Written as DNA, the CDR3 is TGTGCCAGCAGTTACAGTGCAGGACTAGGACCCCTCCACTTT.